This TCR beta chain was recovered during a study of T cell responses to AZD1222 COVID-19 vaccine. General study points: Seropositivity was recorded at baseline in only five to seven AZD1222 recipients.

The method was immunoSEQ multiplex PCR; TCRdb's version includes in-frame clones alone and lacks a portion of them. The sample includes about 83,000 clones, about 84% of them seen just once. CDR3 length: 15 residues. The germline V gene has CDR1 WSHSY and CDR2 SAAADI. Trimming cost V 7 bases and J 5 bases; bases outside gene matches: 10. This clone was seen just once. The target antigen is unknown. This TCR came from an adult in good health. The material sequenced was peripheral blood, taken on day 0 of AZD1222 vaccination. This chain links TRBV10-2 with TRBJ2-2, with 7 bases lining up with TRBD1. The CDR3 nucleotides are TGCGCCAGCATCCGACAGGGACGCAATACCGGGGAGCTGTTTTTT. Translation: CASIRQGRNTGELFF.